This T cell receptor beta chain is from a study of siplizumab effects on memory and regulatory T cells. Assay: immunoSEQ multiplex PCR; the TCRdb copy retains only in-frame clones and omits some. The sample holds about 46,000 clones, approximately 93% seen once. Source material: CD8+ T cells sorted from blood. The clonotype comes from a human donor in good health.

The CDR3 spells CASSPLTSGSDEQYF. In DNA form, the CDR3 reads TGTGCCAGCAGCCCTCTGACTAGCGGGAGCGACGAGCAGTACTTC. The rearrangement joins TRBV5-5 to TRBJ2-7; the match to TRBD2 covers 12 bases. Germline CDR1 SGHKS, CDR2 YYEKEE (reference sequence). The CDR3 extends over 15 amino acids. Germline trimming cut 4 bases from V and 5 bases from J; bases unmatched to any gene: 7.